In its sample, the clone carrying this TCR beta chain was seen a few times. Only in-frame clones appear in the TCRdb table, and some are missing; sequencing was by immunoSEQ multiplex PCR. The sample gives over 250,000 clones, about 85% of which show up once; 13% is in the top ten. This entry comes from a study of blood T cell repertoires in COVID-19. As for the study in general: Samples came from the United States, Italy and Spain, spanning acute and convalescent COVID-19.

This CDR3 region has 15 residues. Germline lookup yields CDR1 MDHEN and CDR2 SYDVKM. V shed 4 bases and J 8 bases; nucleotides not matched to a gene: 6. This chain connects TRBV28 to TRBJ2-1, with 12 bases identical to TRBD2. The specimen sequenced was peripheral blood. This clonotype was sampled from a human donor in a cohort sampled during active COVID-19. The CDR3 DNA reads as TGTGCCAGCAGTTCCTGGACTAGCGGGACTGATGAGCAGTTCTTC. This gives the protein CASSSWTSGTDEQFF. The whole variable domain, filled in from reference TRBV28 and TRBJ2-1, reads DVKVTQSSRYLVKRTGEKVFLECVQDMDHENMFWYRQDPGLGLRLIYFSYDVKMKEKGDIPEGYSVSREKKERFSLILESASTNQTSMYLCASSSWTSGTDEQFFGPGTRLTVL.